Below are 21 T cell receptor beta chains sequenced from a single sample in a study of Graves' ophthalmopathy and Graves' hyperthyroidism. Beta-chain TCR CDR3 regions were amplified from RNA transcripts. In the first round, RT-PCR was carried out with HTBI primers, and a multiplex PCR formed the second round. TCRdb reprocessed the multiplex PCR reads with MiXCR, giving one entry per CDR3 protein. The sample yields nearly 400,000 distinct CDR3 sequences, around 18% seen once. What was sequenced was peripheral blood. Receptor source: a woman between 18 and 30 years old with Graves' ophthalmopathy.

This clonotype was seen many times. The chain joins TRBV14 to TRBJ1-5, with D perhaps matching TRBD1 (5 bases). Germline values: CDR1 SGHDN, CDR2 FVKESK. The CDR3 covers 15 residues. V was trimmed by 5 bases and J by 1 base, leaving 12 bases between them. The CDR3 spells CASSTGLPSNQPQHF. CDR3 in DNA: TGTGCCAGCAGCACGGGGCTCCCGAGCAATCAGCCCCAGCATTTT. Using reference TRBV14 and TRBJ1-5 for the parts outside the CDR3, the full variable domain is EAGVTQFPSHSVIEKGQTVTLRCDPISGHDNLYWYRRVMGKEIKFLLHFVKESKQDESGMPNNRFLAERTGGTYSTLKVQPAELEDSGVYFCASSTGLPSNQPQHFGDGTRLSIL.

The sample holds many counts of this clonotype. The chain combines TRBV7-3 with TRBJ1-1; D is perhaps TRBD1 (6 bases). This CDR3 has 17 residues. From germline, CDR1 is SGHTA and CDR2 FQGTGA. Trimming removed 1 base from V and 2 bases from J, with 17 bases in between. The CDR3 loop reads CASSLSGGGGPNTEAFF. For the CDR3, the DNA is TGTGCCAGCAGCTTAAGTGGGGGCGGGGGGCCCAACACTGAAGCTTTCTTT.

This clonotype was seen repeatedly, ten times or more. The chain uses TRBV4-2 and TRBJ2-2; 15 nucleotides match TRBD2. V was pared by 2 bases and J by 4 bases, with 8 bases of the junction left unmatched. Germline V gives CDR1 LGHNA, CDR2 YNFKEQ. The CDR3 runs 19 residues. The CDR3 coding sequence is TGTGCCAGCAGCCAATACAGGACTAGCGGGAGGGGTAGCACCGGGGAGCTGTTTTTT. Translation: CASSQYRTSGRGSTGELFF.

The rearrangement uses TRBV7-8 and TRBJ2-7; no definite D call. From germline, CDR1 is SGHVS and CDR2 FQNEAQ. CDR3 length: 14 residues. V lost 0 bases and J lost 3, with 9 bases in between. This chain's CDR3 is CASSLAEGYYEQYF. The CDR3 DNA follows: TGTGCCAGCAGCTTAGCGGAAGGATACTACGAGCAGTACTTC.

This clonotype has at least ten counts. Sequence at one end of the junction differs from germline and may be a read error. This sequence joins TRBV6-2 or TRBV6-3 and TRBJ1-4; no clear D. Germline V gene sequence: CDR1 MNHEY, CDR2 SVGEGT. This CDR3 has 16 residues. The CDR3 spells CASSYRPIATNEELFF. CDR3 DNA sequence: TGTGCCAGCAGTTACCGTCCAATTGCAACTAATGAAGAACTGTTTTTT.

Ten or more counts support this clonotype. The rearrangement uses TRBV3-1 and TRBJ1-2, with D maybe TRBD1 (6 bases). This CDR3 contains 12 residues. Germline assignment: CDR1 LGHDT and CDR2 YNNKEL (reference sequence). V was pared by 8 bases and J by 6 bases, with 13 bases between. CDR3 protein: CASAQGKNGYTF. The CDR3 DNA reads TGTGCCAGCGCCCAGGGGAAGAATGGCTACACCTTC.

This clonotype was seen many times. The CDR3 is CASSYRGLAGTSGSKETQYF. CDR3 coding DNA: TGTGCCAGCAGTTATCGGGGGCTAGCCGGGACTAGCGGGAGCAAAGAGACCCAGTACTTC. V is TRBV6-2 or TRBV6-3 and J is TRBJ2-5, with TRBD2 matching over 14 bases. The CDR3 has 20 residues. J lost 3 bases, V lost 3 bases, and 15 bases had no gene match. Germline V gives CDR1 MNHEY, CDR2 SVGEGT.

This clonotype was seen many times. The chain employs TRBV4-3 and TRBJ2-2; 8 bases match TRBD2. After removal of 1 base from V and 2 bases from J, the junction contained 0 bases not matched to a gene. Germline CDR1 is LGHNA and CDR2 is YSLEER. The CDR3 is made up of 15 amino acids. CDR3 sequence reads: CASSQGTSNTGELFF. CDR3 sequence (DNA): TGCGCCAGCAGCCAAGGGACTAGCAACACCGGGGAGCTGTTTTTT.

The sample holds many counts of this clonotype. Relative to the germline gene, one junction end is altered; a read error may explain this. V and J are TRBV6-1 and TRBJ2-7; 8 nucleotides match TRBD1. The CDR3 covers 12 residues. Germline loops: CDR1 MNHNS, CDR2 SASEGT. CDR3 amino acids: CASGRQGSLPNF. CDR3 DNA sequence: TGTGCCAGCGGGAGACAGGGGTCCCTCCCGAACTTC.

This clonotype was recorded at least ten times. The chain links TRBV7-2 to TRBJ1-2; D might be TRBD1 (5 bases). The V gene lost 1 base and the J gene lost 8 bases, with 11 bases spanning the gap. CDR3 size: 13 residues. Germline CDR1 and CDR2: SGHTA and FQGNSA. The CDR3 is CASSLGQLGGYTF. CDR3 in DNA: TGTGCCAGCAGCTTAGGACAGTTGGGGGGCTACACCTTC. The variable domain in full, completed from reference TRBV7-2 and TRBJ1-2, reads GAGVSQSPSNKVTEKGKDVELRCDPISGHTALYWYRQSLGQGLEFLIYFQGNSAPDKSGLPSDRFSAERTGGSVSTLTIQRTQQEDSAVYLCASSLGQLGGYTFGSGTRLTVV.

This clonotype was counted at least ten times. The V call is TRBV2, the J call TRBJ2-2; TRBD1 might be the D (5 bases). The germline gives CDR1 SNHLY, CDR2 FYNNEI. The CDR3 covers 16 residues. Trimming left V 5 bases short and J 4 bases short, with 17 bases between. The chain's CDR3 is CASSTPRTGFTGELFF. In DNA, the CDR3 is TGTGCCAGCAGTACCCCCCGAACAGGCTTCACCGGGGAGCTGTTTTTT. The whole variable domain, filled in from reference TRBV2 and TRBJ2-2, reads EPEVTQTPSHQVTQMGQEVILRCVPISNHLYFYWYRQILGQKVEFLVSFYNNEISEKSEIFDDQFSVERPDGSNFTLKIRSTKLEDSAMYFCASSTPRTGFTGELFFGEGSRLTVL.

At least ten counts were recorded for this clonotype. The rearrangement joins TRBV15 to TRBJ2-4, with TRBD1 as a possible D gene (5 bases). Germline V CDR1 and CDR2: LNHNV, YYDKDF (reference sequence). This CDR3 contains 13 residues. V was trimmed by 3 bases and J by 6 bases, leaving 9 bases between them. The CDR3 DNA is TGTGCCACCAGCAGGATGGGGCTAAACATTCAGTACTTC. It specifies CATSRMGLNIQYF.

This clonotype was counted ten times or more. The rearrangement joins TRBV10-1 to TRBJ1-1; D call uncertain. The CDR3 has 14 amino acids. Germline CDR1 and CDR2: WNHNN and SYGVQD (reference sequence). V gave up 4 bases and J gave up 4 bases, with 13 bases separating them. The CDR3 protein is CASSGHGVGTEAFF. The CDR3 DNA reads as TGCGCCAGCAGTGGACACGGAGTAGGCACTGAAGCTTTCTTT.

This clonotype was detected many times. This sequence joins TRBV28 and TRBJ2-5, with 7 bases identical to TRBD1. Trimming removed 5 bases from V and 2 bases from J; junction bases left unmatched: 8. Germline V gene lookup returns CDR1 MDHEN and CDR2 SYDVKM. CDR3 length: 15 amino acids. Written as DNA, the CDR3 is TGTGCCAGCAGTACACGGGACAGCGCTCAAGAGACCCAGTACTTC. Amino acids: CASSTRDSAQETQYF.

This clonotype came up once. The rearrangement links TRBV12-3 or TRBV12-4 to TRBJ2-5; 10 nucleotides agree with TRBD2. The CDR3 has 15 amino acids. The V segment lost 7 bases and the J segment 0 bases; nucleotides outside the gene matches: 5. The CDR3 nucleotides read TGTGCCAGCACCCGGACTAGCGGCAACCAAGAGACCCAGTACTTC. This gives the protein CASTRTSGNQETQYF.

At least ten counts were recorded for this clonotype. As DNA, the CDR3 is TGTGCCAGCAGCTTGGGGGGGTACCAGGAGGCCCAGTACTTC. Translation: CASSLGGYQEAQYF. The V and J genes are TRBV5-5 and TRBJ2-5, with D perhaps given as TRBD1 or TRBD2 (5 bases each). The ends were cut back, 0 bases at V and 9 bases at J, with 15 bases in the middle. Germline V gene lookup returns CDR1 SGHKS and CDR2 YYEKEE (reference sequence). This CDR3 contains 14 residues.

This clonotype was seen ten or more times. This chain uses TRBV7-3 with TRBJ2-6; TRBD2 might be the D (7 bases). V was clipped by 5 bases and J by 2 bases, with 13 bases between them. Germline-derived CDR1 and CDR2 are SGHTA and FQGTGA. This CDR3 spans 16 amino acids. CDR3 sequence reads: CASSPRGGAGANVLTF. The CDR3 bases are TGTGCCAGCAGCCCAAGGGGGGGGGCTGGGGCCAACGTCCTGACTTTC.

This clonotype was seen at least ten times. The V and J genes are TRBV29-1 and TRBJ1-5, with 10 bases aligning to TRBD1. Per germline, CDR1 SQVTM and CDR2 ANQGSEA. The CDR3 is 18 residues long. Trimming at V came to 7 bases and at J to 6 bases, leaving 21 bases not matched to a gene. The CDR3 sequence is CSAKIGDRGRGNRQPQHF. CDR3 DNA sequence: TGCAGCGCCAAAATAGGGGACAGGGGCAGGGGTAATCGTCAGCCCCAGCATTTT.

This clonotype was counted at least ten times. The J gene is TRBJ1-1, the V gene TRBV7-2, with D hard to call. The CDR3 is 14 residues long. Germline assignment: CDR1 SGHTA and CDR2 FQGNSA. V was shortened by 1 base and J by 6 bases, with 12 bases between the two germline ends. The CDR3 loop is CASSLGGRLPEAFF. As DNA, the CDR3 is TGTGCCAGCAGCTTAGGTGGCAGACTACCTGAAGCTTTCTTT.

This clonotype was seen at least ten times. CDR3 coding DNA: TGCAGTCTCCAGGGGGCCTATGGCTACACCTTC. Protein: CSLQGAYGYTF. The J gene is TRBJ1-2, the V gene TRBV20-1; 8 nucleotides align to TRBD1. Trimming at V came to 8 bases and at J to 4 bases, leaving 3 bases not matched to a gene. Germline V lookup: CDR1 DFQATT, CDR2 SNEGSKA (reference sequence). The CDR3 runs to 11 residues.

The rearrangement uses TRBV7-2 and TRBJ2-5; perhaps TRBD2 as D (7 bases). From germline, CDR1 is SGHTA and CDR2 FQGNSA. V was cut by 5 bases and J by 3 bases, with 19 bases left in between. The CDR3 runs to 16 residues. The CDR3 nucleotides read TGTGCCAGCAGCGATAGAGGGGGGGGCAGGGAAGAGACCCAGTACTTC. It codes for CASSDRGGGREETQYF.